Listed here is a single T cell receptor (beta chain). The antigen remains undetermined. Unique molecular identifiers were present in the TCR beta cDNA libraries. Approximately 0.5 million cDNA molecules were recovered from an input of roughly 0.85 to 10 million T cells. TCRdb re-called the PCR reads through MiXCR, storing one row per CDR3 protein. The data show about 620,000 distinct CDR3 sequences, roughly two fifths seen once. The CDR3 length is 16 residues. Trimming stripped 0 bases from V and 2 bases from J, with 15 bases between. Per germline, CDR1 SGDLS and CDR2 YYNGEE. The sample is drawn from a study of post-analysis software for immune sequencing data. Study results and limitations: Controls showed significantly higher normalized Chao1 diversity than did multiple sclerosis patients. Clustering by F measure revealed strong co-clustering among samples prepared together in one batch. Several TRBV segments (TRBV5-6, TRBV5-1 and TRBV20-1 among them) occurred more frequently in patients than in controls.

The V call is TRBV9, the J call TRBJ2-7; D ambiguous. The source is a girl aged 5-17 years with multiple sclerosis. Sequencing used blood. CDR3 bases: TGTGCCAGCAGCGTAGCTGGGCAGATCTCCCCCTACGAGCAGTACTTC. Translated: CASSVAGQISPYEQYF.